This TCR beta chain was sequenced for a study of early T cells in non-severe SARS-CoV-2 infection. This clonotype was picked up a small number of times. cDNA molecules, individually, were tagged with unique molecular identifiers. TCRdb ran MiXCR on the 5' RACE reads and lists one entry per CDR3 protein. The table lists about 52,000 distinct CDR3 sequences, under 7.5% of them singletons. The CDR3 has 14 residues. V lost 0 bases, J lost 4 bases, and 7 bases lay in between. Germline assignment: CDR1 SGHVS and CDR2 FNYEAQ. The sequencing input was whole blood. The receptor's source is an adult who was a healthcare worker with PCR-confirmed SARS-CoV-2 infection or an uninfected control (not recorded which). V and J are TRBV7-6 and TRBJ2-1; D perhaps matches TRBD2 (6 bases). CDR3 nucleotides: TGTGCCAGCAGCTTAGCGGAGGGGTACAATGAGCAGTTCTTC. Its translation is CASSLAEGYNEQFF.